The source of this TCR beta chain is a study of CD8+CD57+ T cells in acquired aplastic anemia. Study results and limitations: Between the patient and control groups, CD8+ Simpson's diversity did not differ significantly.

Whoever was chosen for sequencing had shown CD8+CD57+ cell expansion by flow cytometry. The use of genomic DNA as template underpinned the TCR beta VDJ and CDR3 profiling. MiXCR was run by TCRdb on the reads, yielding one entry per CDR3 protein. The sample has just over 150,000 distinct CDR3 sequences; 40% to 50% are singletons. Turning to this clonotype: Its antigen remains unknown.

The CDR3 consists of 15 residues. Germline V gene data show CDR1 as MGHDK and CDR2 as SYGVNS. V lost 4 bases, J lost 4 bases, and 14 bases lay in between. The source is a human donor with aplastic anemia. The chain joins TRBV25-1 to TRBJ1-3; D possibly corresponds to TRBD1 (6 bases). The sample taken for sequencing was sorted CD4+, CD8+, or CD8+CD57+ T cells (not recorded which) from PBMCs. The CDR3 sequence is CASSVGGAGGNTIYF. In nucleotides, the CDR3 is TGTGCCAGCAGTGTAGGGGGAGCGGGGGGAAACACCATATATTTT.